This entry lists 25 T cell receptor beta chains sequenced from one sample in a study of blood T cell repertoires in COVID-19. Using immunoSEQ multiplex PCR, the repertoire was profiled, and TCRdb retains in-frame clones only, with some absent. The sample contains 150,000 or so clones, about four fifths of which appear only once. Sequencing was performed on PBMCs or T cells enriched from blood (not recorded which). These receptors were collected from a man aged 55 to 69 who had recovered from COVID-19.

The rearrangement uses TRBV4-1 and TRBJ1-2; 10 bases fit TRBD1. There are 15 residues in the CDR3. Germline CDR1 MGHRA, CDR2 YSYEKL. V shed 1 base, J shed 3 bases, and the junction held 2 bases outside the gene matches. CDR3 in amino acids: CASSQGQGAHYGYTF. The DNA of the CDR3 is TGCGCCAGCAGCCAAGGACAGGGGGCCCACTATGGCTACACCTTC.

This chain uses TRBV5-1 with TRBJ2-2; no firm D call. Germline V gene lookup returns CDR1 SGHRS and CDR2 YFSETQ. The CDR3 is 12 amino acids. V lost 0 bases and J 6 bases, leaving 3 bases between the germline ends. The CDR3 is CASSLASGELFF. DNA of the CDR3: TGCGCCAGCAGCTTGGCCTCCGGGGAGCTGTTTTTT.

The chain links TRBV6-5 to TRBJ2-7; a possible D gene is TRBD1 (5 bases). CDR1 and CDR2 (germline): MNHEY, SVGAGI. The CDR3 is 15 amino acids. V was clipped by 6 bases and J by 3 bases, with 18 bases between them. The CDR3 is CASRTNDRLIYEQYF. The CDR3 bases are TGTGCCAGCAGGACCAATGACAGACTCATCTACGAGCAGTACTTC.

This CDR3 reads CASSVQGPPNSPLHF. DNA of the CDR3: TGTGCCAGCAGTGTGCAGGGGCCTCCCAATTCACCCCTCCACTTT. The rearrangement joins TRBV28 to TRBJ1-6; TRBD1 might be the D (6 bases). Trimming removed 5 bases from V and 7 bases from J, with 15 bases in between. CDR3 length: 15 residues. CDR1 is MDHEN and CDR2 is SYDVKM in the germline V gene.

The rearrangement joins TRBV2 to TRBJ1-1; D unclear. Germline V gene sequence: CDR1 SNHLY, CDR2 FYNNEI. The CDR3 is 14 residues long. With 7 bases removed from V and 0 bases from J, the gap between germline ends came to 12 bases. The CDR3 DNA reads TGTGCCAGCACATTTATGGGAGTGAACACTGAAGCTTTCTTT. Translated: CASTFMGVNTEAFF.

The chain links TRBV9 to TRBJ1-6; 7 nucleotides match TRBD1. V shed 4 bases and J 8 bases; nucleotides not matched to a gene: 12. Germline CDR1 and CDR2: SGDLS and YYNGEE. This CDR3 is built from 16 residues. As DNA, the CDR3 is TGTGCCAGCAGCCGATTAGACAGGGTCCGATATTCACCCCTCCACTTT. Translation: CASSRLDRVRYSPLHF.

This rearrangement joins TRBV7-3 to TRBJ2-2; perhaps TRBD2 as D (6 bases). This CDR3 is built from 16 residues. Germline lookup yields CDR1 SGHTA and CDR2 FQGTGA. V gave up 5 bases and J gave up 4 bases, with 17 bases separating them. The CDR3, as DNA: TGTGCCAGCAGCGTAGCTCCGGGAGATATCACCGGGGAGCTGTTTTTT. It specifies CASSVAPGDITGELFF. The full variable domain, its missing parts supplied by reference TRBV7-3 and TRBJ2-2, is GAGVSQTPSNKVTEKGKYVELRCDPISGHTALYWYRQSLGQGPEFLIYFQGTGAADDSGLPNDRFFAVRPEGSVSTLKIQRTERGDSAVYLCASSVAPGDITGELFFGEGSRLTVL.

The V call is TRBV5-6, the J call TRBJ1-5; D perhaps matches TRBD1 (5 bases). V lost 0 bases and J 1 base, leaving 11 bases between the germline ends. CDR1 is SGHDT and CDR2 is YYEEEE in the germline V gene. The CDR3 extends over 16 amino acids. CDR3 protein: CASSLGGAASNQPQHF. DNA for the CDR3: TGTGCCAGCAGCTTGGGTGGGGCGGCCAGCAATCAGCCCCAGCATTTT. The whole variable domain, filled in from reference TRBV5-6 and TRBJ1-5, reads DAGVTQSPTHLIKTRGQQVTLRCSPKSGHDTVSWYQQALGQGPQFIFQYYEEEERQRGNFPDRFSGHQFPNYSSELNVNALLLGDSALYLCASSLGGAASNQPQHFGDGTRLSIL.

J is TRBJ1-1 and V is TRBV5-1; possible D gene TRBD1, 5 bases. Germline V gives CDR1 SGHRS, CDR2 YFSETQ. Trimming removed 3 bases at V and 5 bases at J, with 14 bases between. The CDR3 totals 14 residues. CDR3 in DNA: TGCGCCAGCAGCTCATTGGGCAGGGAAACTGAAGCTTTCTTT. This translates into CASSSLGRETEAFF.

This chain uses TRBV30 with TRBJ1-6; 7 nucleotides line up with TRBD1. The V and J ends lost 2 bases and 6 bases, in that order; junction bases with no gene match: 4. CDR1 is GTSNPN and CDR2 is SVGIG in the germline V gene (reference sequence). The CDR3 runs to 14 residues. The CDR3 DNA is TGTGCCTGGAGTACGGGACAGCCTAATTCACCCCTCCACTTT. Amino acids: CAWSTGQPNSPLHF.

The CDR3 spells CASSETGRNTEAFF. CDR3 DNA: TGTGCCAGCAGCGAAACAGGGCGGAACACTGAAGCTTTCTTT. The chain joins TRBV7-3 to TRBJ1-1, with a tentative D call TRBD1 (6 bases). V lost 5 bases, J lost 1 base, and 11 bases lay in between. CDR3 length: 14 amino acids. Germline V lookup: CDR1 SGHTA, CDR2 FQGTGA. The entire variable domain, with the rest obtained from reference TRBV7-3 and TRBJ1-1, is as follows: GAGVSQTPSNKVTEKGKYVELRCDPISGHTALYWYRQSLGQGPEFLIYFQGTGAADDSGLPNDRFFAVRPEGSVSTLKIQRTERGDSAVYLCASSETGRNTEAFFGQGTRLTVV.

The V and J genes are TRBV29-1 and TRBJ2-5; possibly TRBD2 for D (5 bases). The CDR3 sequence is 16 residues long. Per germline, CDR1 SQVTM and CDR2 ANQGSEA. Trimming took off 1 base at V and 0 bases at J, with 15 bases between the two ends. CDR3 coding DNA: TGCAGCGTTGAAGTTTTAGGACTTTCGTACCAAGAGACCCAGTACTTC. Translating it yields CSVEVLGLSYQETQYF.

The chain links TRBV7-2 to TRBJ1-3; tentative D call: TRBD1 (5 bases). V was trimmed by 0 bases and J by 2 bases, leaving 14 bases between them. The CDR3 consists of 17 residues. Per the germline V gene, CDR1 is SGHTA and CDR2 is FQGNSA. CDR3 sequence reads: CASSLAQGSIPGNTIYF. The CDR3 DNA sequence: TGTGCCAGCAGCTTAGCGCAGGGTAGTATCCCTGGAAACACCATATATTTT.

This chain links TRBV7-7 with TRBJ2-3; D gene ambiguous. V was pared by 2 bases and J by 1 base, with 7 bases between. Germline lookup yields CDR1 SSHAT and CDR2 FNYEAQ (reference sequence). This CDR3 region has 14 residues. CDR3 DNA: TGTGCCAGCAGCTTATACGCGGGCACAGATACGCAGTATTTT. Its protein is CASSLYAGTDTQYF.

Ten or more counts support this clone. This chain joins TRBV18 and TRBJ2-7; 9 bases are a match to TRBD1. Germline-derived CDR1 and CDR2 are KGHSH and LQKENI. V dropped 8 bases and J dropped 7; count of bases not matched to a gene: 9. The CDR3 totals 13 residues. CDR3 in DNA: TGTGCCAGCCTGGGGACAGGGACTCATGAGCAGTACTTC. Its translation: CASLGTGTHEQYF.

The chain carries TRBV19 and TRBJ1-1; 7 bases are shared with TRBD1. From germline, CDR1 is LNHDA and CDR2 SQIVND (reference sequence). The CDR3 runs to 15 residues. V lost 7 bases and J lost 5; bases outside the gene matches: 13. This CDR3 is CASTSGQATRTEAFF. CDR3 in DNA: TGTGCCAGTACCTCAGGACAGGCAACAAGGACTGAAGCTTTCTTT.

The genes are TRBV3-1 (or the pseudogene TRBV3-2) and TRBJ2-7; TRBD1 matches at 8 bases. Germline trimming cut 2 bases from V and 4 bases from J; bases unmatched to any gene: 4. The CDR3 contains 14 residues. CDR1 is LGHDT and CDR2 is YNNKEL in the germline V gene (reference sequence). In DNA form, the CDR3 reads TGTGCCAGCAGCCAACGGACAGGGCCGTACGAGCAGTACTTC. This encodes CASSQRTGPYEQYF.

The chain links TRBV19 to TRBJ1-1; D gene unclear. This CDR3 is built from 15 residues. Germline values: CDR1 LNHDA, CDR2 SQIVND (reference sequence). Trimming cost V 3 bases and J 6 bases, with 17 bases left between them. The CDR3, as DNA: TGTGCCAGTAGTATTTCGGGAGGACTCTACTCTGAAGCTTTCTTT. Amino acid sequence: CASSISGGLYSEAFF.

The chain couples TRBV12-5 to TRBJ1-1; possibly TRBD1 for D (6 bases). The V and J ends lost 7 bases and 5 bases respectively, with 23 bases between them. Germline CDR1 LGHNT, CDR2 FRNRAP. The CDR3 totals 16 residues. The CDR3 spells CASATNSWGLGTEAFF. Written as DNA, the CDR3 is TGTGCTAGTGCCACCAACAGCTGGGGGCTGGGGACTGAAGCTTTCTTT.

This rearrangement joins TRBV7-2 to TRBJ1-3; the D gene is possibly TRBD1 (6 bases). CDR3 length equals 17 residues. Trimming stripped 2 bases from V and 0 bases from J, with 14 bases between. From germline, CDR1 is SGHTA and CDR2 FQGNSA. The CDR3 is CASSLILGQISGNTIYF. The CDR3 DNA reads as TGTGCCAGCAGCTTAATTTTAGGACAGATCTCTGGAAACACCATATATTTT.

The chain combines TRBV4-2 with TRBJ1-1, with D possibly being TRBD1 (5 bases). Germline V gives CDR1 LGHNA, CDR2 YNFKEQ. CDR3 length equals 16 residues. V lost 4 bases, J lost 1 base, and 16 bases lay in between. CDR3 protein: CASSPNEGHPNTEAFF. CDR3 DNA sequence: TGTGCCAGCAGCCCTAACGAAGGACACCCGAACACTGAAGCTTTCTTT.

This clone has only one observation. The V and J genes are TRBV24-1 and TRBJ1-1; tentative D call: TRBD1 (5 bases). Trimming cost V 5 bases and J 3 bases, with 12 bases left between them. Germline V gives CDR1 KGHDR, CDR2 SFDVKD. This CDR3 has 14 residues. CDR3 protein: CATSVETRDTEAFF. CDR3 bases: TGTGCCACCAGTGTAGAGACCAGGGACACTGAAGCTTTCTTT.

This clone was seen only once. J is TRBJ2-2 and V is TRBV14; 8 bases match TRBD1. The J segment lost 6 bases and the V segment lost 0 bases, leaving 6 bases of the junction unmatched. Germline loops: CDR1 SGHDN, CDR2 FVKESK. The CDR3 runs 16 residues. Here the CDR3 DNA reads TGTGCCAGCAGCCAAGATGGGGCAGGGGGCGCCGGGGAGCTGTTTTTT. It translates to CASSQDGAGGAGELFF. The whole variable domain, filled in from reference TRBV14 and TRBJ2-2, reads EAGVTQFPSHSVIEKGQTVTLRCDPISGHDNLYWYRRVMGKEIKFLLHFVKESKQDESGMPNNRFLAERTGGTYSTLKVQPAELEDSGVYFCASSQDGAGGAGELFFGEGSRLTVL.

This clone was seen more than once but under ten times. The CDR3 DNA reads TGTGCCAGCTCCTTCCCCTCGGGACACTATTCGAACACCGGGGAGCTGTTTTTT. Translated, it gives CASSFPSGHYSNTGELFF. This chain uses TRBV18 with TRBJ2-2; D is possibly TRBD1 (6 bases). The CDR3 has 18 amino acids. Trimming shortened V by 6 bases and J by 0 bases, and 20 bases separated the two germline ends. CDR1 KGHSH and CDR2 LQKENI come from the germline V gene.

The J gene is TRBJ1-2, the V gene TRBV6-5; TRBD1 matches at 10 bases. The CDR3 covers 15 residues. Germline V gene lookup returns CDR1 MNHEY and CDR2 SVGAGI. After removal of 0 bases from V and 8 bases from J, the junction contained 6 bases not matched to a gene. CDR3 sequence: CASSYSGGQGFGYTF. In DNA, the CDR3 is TGTGCCAGCAGTTACTCGGGGGGACAGGGGTTCGGCTACACCTTC.